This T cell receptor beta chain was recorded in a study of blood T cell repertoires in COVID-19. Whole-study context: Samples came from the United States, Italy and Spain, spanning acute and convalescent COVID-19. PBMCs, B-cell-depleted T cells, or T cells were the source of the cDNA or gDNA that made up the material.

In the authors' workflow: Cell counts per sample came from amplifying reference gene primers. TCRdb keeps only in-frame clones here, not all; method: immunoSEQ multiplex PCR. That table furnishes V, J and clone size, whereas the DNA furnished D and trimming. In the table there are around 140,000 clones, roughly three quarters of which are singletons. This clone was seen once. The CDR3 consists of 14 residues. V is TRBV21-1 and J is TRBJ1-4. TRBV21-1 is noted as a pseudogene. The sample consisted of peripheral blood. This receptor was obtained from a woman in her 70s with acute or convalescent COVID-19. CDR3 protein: CASSKGDWVEKLFF. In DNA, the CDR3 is TGTGCCAGCAGCAAAGGGGACTGGGTTGAAAAACTGTTTTTT.